A selection of T cell receptor beta chains follows, all from one sample in a study of blood T cell repertoires in COVID-19. The data were produced by immunoSEQ multiplex PCR, yet TCRdb's version contains in-frame clones alone and is incomplete. The sample carries about 270,000 clones, approximately 90% recorded once. The sample was PBMCs or T cells enriched from blood (not recorded which). These receptor sequences come from an older woman in a cohort exposed to, infected with or recovered from COVID-19 (not recorded which). Both conserved end residues are part of each CDR3. D genes are given only for firm matches. Only part of the rows carry a size: once, few, many, or a class if the clone is expanded.

clone size: NA; V gene: TRBV7-2; J gene: TRBJ1-2; D gene: NA; CDR3 protein: CASSLGGSTAAYYGYTF; CDR3 DNA: TGTGCCAGCAGCTTAGGGGGCTCGACAGCTGCCTACTATGGCTACACCTTC
clone size: NA; V gene: TRBV4-2; J gene: TRBJ2-2; D gene: TRBD1; CDR3 protein: CASSQDEAGGRTGELFF; CDR3 DNA: TGTGCCAGCAGCCAAGATGAAGCAGGGGGCAGGACCGGGGAGCTGTTTTTT
clone size: NA; V gene: TRBV7-9; J gene: TRBJ1-2; D gene: TRBD1; CDR3 protein: CASSAGTGEHYGYTF; CDR3 DNA: TGTGCCAGCAGCGCCGGGACAGGAGAACACTATGGCTACACCTTC
clone size: once; V gene: TRBV10-3; J gene: TRBJ2-1; D gene: NA; CDR3 protein: CAIKGQAAGNEQFF; CDR3 DNA: TGTGCCATCAAAGGACAGGCGGCGGGGAATGAGCAGTTCTTC
clone size: NA; V gene: TRBV27; J gene: TRBJ1-4; D gene: NA; CDR3 protein: CASSRTEYEKLFF; CDR3 DNA: TGTGCCAGCAGTAGGACAGAATATGAAAAACTGTTTTTT
clone size: NA; V gene: TRBV28; J gene: TRBJ1-6; D gene: TRBD1; CDR3 protein: CASSSTGNSPLHF; CDR3 DNA: TGTGCCAGCAGTTCGACAGGGAATTCACCCCTCCACTTT
clone size: NA; V gene: TRBV6-6; J gene: TRBJ2-2; D gene: TRBD1; CDR3 protein: CASRPGTGYTGELFF; CDR3 DNA: TGTGCCAGCAGACCCGGGACAGGGTACACCGGGGAGCTGTTTTTT
clone size: NA; V gene: TRBV10-3; J gene: TRBJ2-1; D gene: TRBD2; CDR3 protein: CAISEGGTSGTVEQFF; CDR3 DNA: TGTGCCATCAGTGAGGGGGGGACTAGCGGGACGGTTGAGCAGTTCTTC
clone size: NA; V gene: TRBV6-5; J gene: TRBJ2-7; D gene: TRBD2; CDR3 protein: CASRPRTSGPYEQYF; CDR3 DNA: TGTGCCAGCAGGCCTCGGACTAGCGGGCCCTACGAGCAGTACTTC
clone size: NA; V gene: TRBV18; J gene: TRBJ2-7; D gene: NA; CDR3 protein: CASSPVQGYEQYF; CDR3 DNA: TGTGCCAGCTCACCGGTACAGGGCTACGAGCAGTACTTC
clone size: once; V gene: TRBV28; J gene: TRBJ2-5; D gene: NA; CDR3 protein: CASTTPAGPKETQYF; CDR3 DNA: TGTGCCAGCACAACCCCCGCCGGTCCTAAAGAGACCCAGTACTTC
clone size: NA; V gene: TRBV24-1; J gene: TRBJ2-7; D gene: TRBD1; CDR3 protein: CATSHRDSYEQYF; CDR3 DNA: TGTGCCACCAGCCACCGGGACAGTTACGAGCAGTACTTC
clone size: NA; V gene: TRBV5-5; J gene: TRBJ1-2; D gene: NA; CDR3 protein: CASSDPGSSYGYTF; CDR3 DNA: TGTGCCAGCAGCGACCCAGGGTCTTCCTATGGCTACACCTTC
clone size: NA; V gene: TRBV11-3; J gene: TRBJ2-7; D gene: TRBD2; CDR3 protein: CASSLAQILAGGGEQYF; CDR3 DNA: TGTGCCAGCAGCTTAGCTCAGATACTAGCGGGAGGAGGTGAACAGTACTTC
clone size: NA; V gene: TRBV6-1; J gene: TRBJ2-3; D gene: NA; CDR3 protein: CASSEWGQGMPDTQYF; CDR3 DNA: TGTGCCAGCAGTGAATGGGGTCAGGGGATGCCAGATACGCAGTATTTT
clone size: few; V gene: TRBV28; J gene: TRBJ1-6; D gene: NA; CDR3 protein: CASSFPLQADSPLHF; CDR3 DNA: TGTGCCAGCAGTTTTCCCCTCCAGGCAGATTCACCCCTCCACTTT
clone size: NA; V gene: TRBV5-4; J gene: TRBJ2-7; D gene: NA; CDR3 protein: CASSLAASTDEQYF; CDR3 DNA: TGTGCCAGCAGCTTGGCGGCTAGCACGGACGAGCAGTACTTC
clone size: NA; V gene: TRBV27; J gene: TRBJ1-1; D gene: TRBD1; CDR3 protein: CASSLNQGATEAFF; CDR3 DNA: TGTGCCAGCAGTTTAAACCAGGGGGCCACTGAAGCTTTCTTT
clone size: NA; V gene: TRBV9; J gene: TRBJ1-5; D gene: TRBD1; CDR3 protein: CASSVDPGGRQPQHF; CDR3 DNA: TGTGCCAGCAGCGTAGACCCAGGGGGCAGGCAGCCCCAGCATTTT
clone size: NA; V gene: TRBV24-1; J gene: TRBJ2-7; D gene: NA; CDR3 protein: CATSDFRKPEQYF; CDR3 DNA: TGTGCCACCAGTGATTTCAGGAAACCCGAGCAGTACTTC